This T cell receptor beta chain was sequenced for a study of beta chain features in type 1 diabetes. Expressed TCRB transcripts were sequenced after all isolated RNA was converted to cDNA. TCRdb's copy holds only in-frame clones and misses some; the assay was immunoSEQ multiplex PCR. The sample holds 900,000 or so clones, 17% seen once. The CDR3 has 14 residues. The germline gives CDR1 SGHTA, CDR2 FQGNSA. V was trimmed by 1 base and J by 0 bases, leaving 7 bases between them. This receptor was identified in a young woman in good health. V is TRBV7-2 and J is TRBJ2-7; no clear D gene. Sequencing was carried out using naive CD4+ T cells from blood. The CDR3 loop reads CASSLVMRSYEQYF. Here the CDR3 DNA reads TGTGCCAGCAGCTTAGTGATGCGCTCCTACGAGCAGTACTTC.